This TCR beta chain was sequenced for a study of shared clonotypes between healthy human individuals. Profiling relied on immunoSEQ multiplex PCR, and the TCRdb table lists in-frame clones only, not all of them. The table lists 2 million to 2.5 million clones, approximately 95% of them singletons. The CDR3 is 15 amino acids. Germline assignment: CDR1 PRHDT and CDR2 FYEKMQ (reference sequence). Trimming took off 3 bases at V and 4 bases at J, with 15 bases between the two ends. This TCR came from a man aged 18 to 30 in good health. Some clones in this sample may be carry-over from other donors' samples. Sample: naive CD4+ T cells from PBMCs. Subset noted: CD45RA+ positively selected. The V gene is TRBV13, the J gene TRBJ1-1; no reliable D call. CDR3 sequence: CASSFESRRGTEAFF. CDR3 DNA: TGTGCCAGCAGCTTTGAGTCCAGGCGGGGCACTGAAGCTTTCTTT.